Listed below are T cell receptor beta chains from one sample, sequenced in a study of T cell changes during pregnancy in multiple sclerosis. Libraries were prepared by immunoSEQ multiplex PCR; TCRdb keeps only in-frame clonotypes and omits some of them. The table has more than 35,000 clones, roughly 90% seen once. Sequenced here: CD4+ T cells from peripheral blood mononuclear cells, sampled in the second trimester of pregnancy. These receptors were collected from a female donor with multiple sclerosis, enrolled in a pregnancy study. CDR3s include the opening cysteine and the closing phenylalanine or tryptophan.

J,V,CDR3
TRBJ2-5,TRBV5-5,CASSLESSRETQYF
TRBJ1-3,TRBV9,CASSVENRVGNTIYF
TRBJ2-5,TRBV7-2,CASSLGAGGPPETQYF
TRBJ1-6,TRBV9,CASSVGAEYSPLHF
TRBJ2-3,TRBV28,CASSHRPGTGGDLTDTQYF
TRBJ2-1,TRBV6-4,CASSGLAGANEQFF
TRBJ1-3,TRBV6-6,CATFRDRSLLGNTIYF
TRBJ2-7,TRBV18,CASSPQGAYEQYF
TRBJ2-3,TRBV13,CASSFTSGSTDTQYF
TRBJ1-1,TRBV27,CASSQVRIQPNTEAFF
TRBJ2-3,TRBV29-1,CSVDPPWLAEFRTDTQYF
TRBJ2-3,TRBV28,CASIPGLAGGTDTQYF
TRBJ1-1,TRBV5-1,CASSGTGDLTEAFF
TRBJ2-7,TRBV28,CASSILAGGPYEQYF
TRBJ2-7,TRBV6-1,CASRTGSTYEQYF
TRBJ1-1,TRBV27,CASRKGVGVRNTEAFF
TRBJ1-3,TRBV2,CASSETGLPSGNTIYF
TRBJ2-5,TRBV11-2,CASSLDPLMTQYF
TRBJ2-5,TRBV19,CASSQGTGSLTQYF
TRBJ2-7,TRBV29-1,CSVKETYEQYF
TRBJ2-2,TRBV4-2,CASSQQGINTGELFF
TRBJ2-7,TRBV10-3,CAAGQGIHEQYF
TRBJ2-1,TRBV12-5,CASGLVTGASSYNEQFF
TRBJ1-4,TRBV7-9,CASSLRGGEKLFF
TRBJ1-3,TRBV15,CATSRSTLQLVTGKGNTIYF
TRBJ2-3,TRBV6-6,CASSYPDRRADTQYF
TRBJ2-1,TRBV2,CASSVRRQRLAGNNEQFF
TRBJ2-1,TRBV10-3,CAISAPNGRAGGNEQFF
TRBJ2-5,TRBV7-7,CASSARSGLVETQYF
TRBJ1-2,TRBV19,CASSFSGGAFYGYTF
TRBJ2-3,TRBV5-6,CASRKLSGTDTQYF
TRBJ1-1,TRBV9,CASSASTGGEAFF
TRBJ2-7,TRBV7-2,CASSSKTGFIDEQYF
TRBJ2-7,TRBV27,CASSSTIRALPYEQYF
TRBJ1-6,TRBV5-1,CASSLVGQGSPLHF
TRBJ1-4,TRBV9,CASSVGPGPSGATNEKLFF
TRBJ2-6,TRBV18,CASSPSGTGGSGANVLTF
TRBJ1-3,TRBV30,CAWSPDSRSGNTIYF
TRBJ2-1,TRBV5-1,CASSLRAGGDNEQFF
TRBJ2-2,TRBV18,CASSRLPAGEIWDTGELFF
TRBJ1-6,TRBV30,CAWAWPDRDFSPLHF
TRBJ2-1,TRBV6-5,CASSYSGETYNEQFF
TRBJ1-2,TRBV2,CASSEDRGPNYGYTF
TRBJ1-2,TRBV19,CASSIGRVDYGYTF
TRBJ2-1,TRBV5-8,CASSLYLQSGNYNEQFF
TRBJ2-6,TRBV10-1,CASSENPGEDWSGANVLTF
TRBJ2-1,TRBV25-1,CASSEWGTGANEQFF
TRBJ2-7,TRBV7-3,CASSPTASGRDEQYF